The clone carrying this T cell receptor (beta chain) is a singleton in its sample. V lost 5 bases and J 7 bases, leaving 9 bases between the germline ends. The CDR3 has 12 amino acids. Germline loops: CDR1 LNHDA, CDR2 SQIVND (reference sequence). These data originate in a study of OX40 agonist ivuxolimab in advanced cancers. Clones were read by immunoSEQ multiplex PCR, and TCRdb kept only the in-frame ones, dropping some. Here the sample spans about 82,000 clones, approximately 86% being singletons. V is TRBV19 and J is TRBJ2-1; D unclear. The origin of this receptor is an adult with an advanced solid tumor such as melanoma, head and neck, liver or kidney cancer. Source: CD4+ or CD8+ T cells sorted from blood, taken in a trial of the OX40 agonist ivuxolimab. The CDR3 nucleotides are TGTGCCAGTAGTGCCCGTAAGAATGAGCAGTTCTTC. Its protein product is CASSARKNEQFF.